This TCR beta chain was sequenced for a study of regulatory T cells in long-lasting Graves disease. Time point indicated: newly diagnosed GD, antithyroid drugs for less than 3 months. PBMCs provided the RNA from which the TCR library was made. Patients were from an endocrinology department in Xi'an, China. Library construction for TCR beta used iRepertoire HTBI primers and Arm-PCR of CDR3 regions. Using its own MiXCR run on the multiplex PCR reads, TCRdb lists one record per CDR3 protein. This repertoire shows hundreds of thousands of distinct CDR3 sequences, more than 15% found once; its top ten account for 25%. Study-wide points: Comparison showed that persistent patients shared more public clonotypes (around 3,000) than new patients (approximately 930). Preferential use of TRBV28, TRBJ1-2 and TRBJ2-5 was seen in persistent disease.

Comments on this clonotype: Its target is not known. This may come from a read error, since a much larger clone is one base off.

The CDR3 is 16 amino acids. The ends lost 7 bases at V and 3 bases at J; junction bases unmatched: 12. These data are also associated with another study on T cells in Graves' hyperthyroidism and ophthalmopathy. That report notes: Blood samples included most of the expanded thyroid clonotypes exceeding 0.001.

The TCR was taken from a woman aged 35-65 years with Graves disease. Source: peripheral blood mononuclear cells (PBMCs), taken at new diagnosis, from a patient treated with antithyroid drugs. The chain couples TRBV12-3 or TRBV12-4 to TRBJ1-5; TRBD1 matches 7 bases. CDR3 amino acids: CASTGTEDGVNQPQHF. In nucleotides, the CDR3 is TGTGCCAGCACCGGGACAGAGGATGGGGTCAATCAGCCCCAGCATTTT.